This TCR beta chain was documented in a study of circulating CD8 cells and anti-PD-1 response in melanoma. TCR libraries were prepared from approximately 15 ng of total RNA with the QIAseq Immune Repertoire TCR panel. TCRdb reprocessed the reads with MiXCR, giving one entry per CDR3 protein. The sample carries roughly 600 distinct CDR3 sequences, 8% to 10% recorded once. Live CD3+CD8+TCRalphabeta+ cells were sorted into four subsets by PD-1 and/or TIGIT. Germline CDR1 is MDHEN and CDR2 is SYDVKM. V lost 4 bases and J 0 bases, leaving 14 bases between the germline ends. This CDR3 has 16 amino acids. This clonotype was recorded a few times. The antigen is not known. Overall study results and limits: Diversity ranked highest in DNEG and lowest in TIGIT subsets. Previously treated and treatment-naive patients were pooled together. Replicates were generally not done for experiments. Expanded sorted subsets were checked for tumor reactivity using peptides.

The chain is built from TRBV28 and TRBJ2-3, with D unresolved. The sequenced sample was CD8+ T cells from PBMCs, obtained at baseline or after one month of anti-PD-1 therapy (not recorded which). This TCR was sampled from a human donor with melanoma. CDR3 region: CASSSFSTESTDTQYF. CDR3 nucleotides: TGTGCCAGCAGTTCGTTTTCGACGGAGAGCACAGATACGCAGTATTTT.